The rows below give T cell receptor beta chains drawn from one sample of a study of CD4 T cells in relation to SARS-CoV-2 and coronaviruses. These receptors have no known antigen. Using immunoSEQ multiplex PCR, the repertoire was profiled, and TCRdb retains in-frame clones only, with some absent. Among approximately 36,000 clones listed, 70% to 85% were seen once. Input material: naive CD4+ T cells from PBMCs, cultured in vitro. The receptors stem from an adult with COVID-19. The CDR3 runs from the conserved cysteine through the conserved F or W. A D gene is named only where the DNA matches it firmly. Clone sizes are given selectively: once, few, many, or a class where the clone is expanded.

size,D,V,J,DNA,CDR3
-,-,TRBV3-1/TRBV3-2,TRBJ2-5,TGTGCCAGCTCCCGCCAAGAGACCCAGTACTTC,CASSRQETQYF
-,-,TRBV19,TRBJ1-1,TGTGCCAGCGAGACAGACACTGAAGCTTTCTTT,CASETDTEAFF
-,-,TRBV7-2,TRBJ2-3,TGTGCCAGCAGCTTAGGTGTATTAATTTCAGATACGCAGTATTTT,CASSLGVLISDTQYF
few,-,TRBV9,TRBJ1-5,TGTGCCAGCAGCGTAGGGGAAGGGGACCAGCCCCAGCATTTT,CASSVGEGDQPQHF
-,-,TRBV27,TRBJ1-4,TGTGCCAGCAGTTTATCGATGGACCTATTGGGTGAAAAACTGTTTTTT,CASSLSMDLLGEKLFF
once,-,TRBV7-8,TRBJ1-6,TGTGCCAGCAGCCCCCGTGGTAGCCGGGAGTCACCCCTCCACTTT,CASSPRGSRESPLHF
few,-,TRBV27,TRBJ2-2,TGTGCCACCCCGGGATGCGAAGGGGCCGGGGAGCTGTTTTTT,CATPGCEGAGELFF
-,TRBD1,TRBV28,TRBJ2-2,TGTGCCAGCAGACTCGGGACAGGGTCCACCGGGGAGCTGTTTTTT,CASRLGTGSTGELFF
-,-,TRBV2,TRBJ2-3,TGTGCCAGCAGTACACGACAGATCACAGATACGCAGTATTTT,CASSTRQITDTQYF
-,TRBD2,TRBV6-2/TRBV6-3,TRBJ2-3,TGTGCCAGCAGTTACCCGCGGGAGGGAGCAGATACGCAGTATTTT,CASSYPREGADTQYF
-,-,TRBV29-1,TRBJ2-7,TGCAGCGTTGAATTGGGTAAATCCTACGAGCAGTACTTC,CSVELGKSYEQYF
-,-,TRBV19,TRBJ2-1,TGTGCCAGTAGTATCCAGGGGGGACATTCAGGGGAGCAGTTCTTC,CASSIQGGHSGEQFF
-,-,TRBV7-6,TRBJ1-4,TGTGCCAGCAGCCCAAATATGGCCAGTGAAAAACTGTTTTTT,CASSPNMASEKLFF
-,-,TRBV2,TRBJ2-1,TGTGCCAGCAGTGGGGGACGGAGCTCCTACAATGAGCAGTTCTTC,CASSGGRSSYNEQFF
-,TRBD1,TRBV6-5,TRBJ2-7,TGTGCCAGCAGTTACTTGGACAGGACCTACGAGCAGTACTTC,CASSYLDRTYEQYF
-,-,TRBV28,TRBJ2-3,TGTGCCAGCAGTTCCTCACCGGGTCGAAACACAGATACGCAGTATTTT,CASSSSPGRNTDTQYF
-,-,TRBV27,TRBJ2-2,TGTGCCAGCAGCCACCGCGCAGGCAGGGGTGGGGTGGGGGTCGGCACCGGGGAGCTGTTTTTT,CASSHRAGRGGVGVGTGELFF
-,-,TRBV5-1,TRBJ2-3,TGCGCCAGCAACCCGAACACGGATACGCAGTATTTT,CASNPNTDTQYF
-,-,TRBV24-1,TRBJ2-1,TGTGCCACCCAGGGGGGGTACCCCTACAATGAGCAGTTCTTC,CATQGGYPYNEQFF
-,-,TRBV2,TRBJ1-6,TGTGCCAGCAGTGAAAATCTCCCGCCGGATTCACCCCTCCACTTT,CASSENLPPDSPLHF
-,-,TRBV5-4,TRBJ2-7,TGTGCCAGCAGCTTGGTAGGTAGCGAGTACGAGCAGTACTTC,CASSLVGSEYEQYF
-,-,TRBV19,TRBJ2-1,TGTGCCAGTACCCAAACAGGGAGCTCCTACAATGAGCAGTTCTTC,CASTQTGSSYNEQFF
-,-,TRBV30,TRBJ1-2,TGTGCCTGGAAAACAGGGTCCGGGTTTGGCTACACCTTC,CAWKTGSGFGYTF
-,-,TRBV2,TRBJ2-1,TGTGCCAGCAGTACCCCCCTGCGAGGCGAGCAGTTCTTC,CASSTPLRGEQFF
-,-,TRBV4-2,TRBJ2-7,TGTGCCAGCAGCCGAGACCGCGACGGGAGATCCGGCGAGCAGTACTTC,CASSRDRDGRSGEQYF
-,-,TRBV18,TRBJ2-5,TGTGCCAGCTCACGCGGACTGTCGACCCAAGAGACCCAGTACTTC,CASSRGLSTQETQYF
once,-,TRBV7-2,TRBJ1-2,TGTGCCAGCAGCTTAGGAGGAACTATCTATGGCTACACCTTC,CASSLGGTIYGYTF
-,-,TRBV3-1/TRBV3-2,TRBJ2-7,TGTGCCAGCAGCCAAGTTGGGGGATCCTACGAGCAGTACTTC,CASSQVGGSYEQYF
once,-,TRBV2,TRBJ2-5,TGTGCCAGCAGACAGGAGCAAGAGACCCAGTACTTC,CASRQEQETQYF
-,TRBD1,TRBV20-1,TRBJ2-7,TGCAGTGCTAGTCGGGACAGCTCCTACGAGCAGTACTTC,CSASRDSSYEQYF
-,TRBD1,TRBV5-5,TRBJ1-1,TGTGCCAGCAGCTTGGGGCCTGGGACAGGGTCCGACACTGAAGCTTTCTTT,CASSLGPGTGSDTEAFF
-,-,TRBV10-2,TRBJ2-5,TGCGCCAGCAGTGAAGGGGGTCAGTCGGAGACCCAGTACTTC,CASSEGGQSETQYF
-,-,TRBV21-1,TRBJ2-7,TGTGCCAGCAGTCAATCCGGGAGCTCCTACGAGCAGTACTTC,CASSQSGSSYEQYF
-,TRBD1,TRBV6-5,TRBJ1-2,TGTGCCAGTAAGACAGGGGAATCGAGTGGCTACACCTTC,CASKTGESSGYTF
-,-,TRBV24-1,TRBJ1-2,TGTGCCACCCCTGGGACTCAGGGTCACTATGGCTACACCTTC,CATPGTQGHYGYTF
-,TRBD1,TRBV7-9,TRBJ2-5,TGTGCCAGCAGCCAAGGACAGGGCCGGGAGACCCAGTACTTC,CASSQGQGRETQYF